Below are 23 T cell receptor beta chains sequenced from a single sample in a study of shared clonotypes between healthy human individuals. Sequencing used immunoSEQ multiplex PCR; TCRdb keeps in-frame clones, though not all of them. The sample includes approximately 980,000 clones, about 80% of them seen just once. The specimen was memory CD4+ T cells sorted from blood. Subset reported: CD45RA-negative fraction. These receptor sequences come from a man younger than 35 in good health.

V gene TRBV28 combines with J gene TRBJ1-5; possible D gene TRBD1, 5 bases. The V end was cut by 4 bases, the J end by 5 bases, with 15 bases between. Germline CDR1 and CDR2: MDHEN and SYDVKM. The CDR3 loop spans 15 amino acids. CDR3 bases: TGTGCCAGCAGTTCTACTCGGGGCCAGGATCAGCCCCAGCATTTT. Protein product: CASSSTRGQDQPQHF.

J is TRBJ1-1 and V is TRBV7-2, with a tentative D call TRBD1 (6 bases). From germline, CDR1 is SGHTA and CDR2 FQGNSA. Trimming removed 5 bases from V and 0 bases from J, with 16 bases in between. This CDR3 is 16 amino acids long. Here the CDR3 reads CASSPPGGVLNTEAFF. CDR3 in DNA: TGTGCCAGCAGCCCCCCCGGGGGCGTTTTGAACACTGAAGCTTTCTTT. Complete variable domain (other parts from reference TRBV7-2 and TRBJ1-1): GAGVSQSPSNKVTEKGKDVELRCDPISGHTALYWYRQSLGQGLEFLIYFQGNSAPDKSGLPSDRFSAERTGGSVSTLTIQRTQQEDSAVYLCASSPPGGVLNTEAFFGQGTRLTVV.

This clone occurred a few times. The V call is TRBV14, the J call TRBJ1-2, with unresolved D. Between the trimmed V and J ends, which lost 3 bases and 7 bases, there was a span of 15 bases. CDR3 length: 14 amino acids. Per germline, CDR1 SGHDN and CDR2 FVKESK. Here the CDR3 DNA reads TGTGCCAGCAGCCAGGTCCCCCTGGGGTCTGGCTACACCTTC. Protein sequence: CASSQVPLGSGYTF.

Only one count was recorded for this clone. The chain uses TRBV25-1 and TRBJ2-1; D remains unclear. This CDR3 contains 13 residues. The germline CDR1 and CDR2 sequences are MGHDK and SYGVNS. V lost 10 bases and J 2 bases, leaving 12 bases between the germline ends. In DNA, the CDR3 is TGTGCCACGTTAGGCTTTCCCTACAATGAGCAGTTCTTC. The encoded protein is CATLGFPYNEQFF.

The V and J genes are TRBV18 and TRBJ1-4, with no clear D. Trimming took 0 bases from V and 2 from J, leaving 7 bases between them. The CDR3 extends over 15 amino acids. The germline V gene encodes CDR1 KGHSH and CDR2 LQKENI. CDR3 region: CASSPPGYTNEKLFF. The CDR3 DNA sequence: TGTGCCAGCTCACCACCGGGTTACACTAATGAAAAACTGTTTTTT.

This clone has just one count. Other DNA sequences in the same sample also yield this CDR3. The genes are TRBV4-1 and TRBJ1-3, with no clear D. Per germline, CDR1 MGHRA and CDR2 YSYEKL. This CDR3 region has 15 residues. Trimming stripped 1 base from V and 2 bases from J, with 9 bases between. The CDR3 here is CASSQGGRAGNTIYF. For the CDR3, the DNA is TGCGCCAGCAGCCAAGGGGGTCGAGCTGGAAACACCATATATTTT.

The chain has TRBV10-3 and TRBJ2-1; tentatively, D is TRBD1 (5 bases). CDR3 length equals 14 residues. V gave up 6 bases and J gave up 8 bases, with 17 bases separating them. Germline lookup yields CDR1 ENHRY and CDR2 SYGVKD. CDR3 sequence reads: CAIRETRVGDEQFF. The CDR3 DNA reads TGTGCCATCAGGGAGACCAGGGTGGGTGATGAGCAGTTCTTC.

J is TRBJ2-7 and V is TRBV18; D unresolved. CDR1 and CDR2 from the germline V gene are KGHSH and LQKENI. Trimming pared 3 bases from V and 2 bases from J, leaving 11 bases between. This CDR3 contains 14 residues. The CDR3 spells CASSPLSPAYEQYF. The CDR3 DNA sequence: TGTGCCAGCTCACCGCTTTCGCCCGCCTACGAGCAGTACTTC.

The chain uses TRBV7-8 and TRBJ2-4; tentatively, D is TRBD2 (5 bases). The CDR3 spans 13 residues. CDR1 and CDR2 (germline): SGHVS, FQNEAQ. V was shortened by 2 bases and J by 8 bases, with 10 bases between the two germline ends. CDR3 nucleotide sequence: TGTGCCAGCAGCTTAAGGGTGGAGGACATTCAGTACTTC. Residues: CASSLRVEDIQYF.

The rearrangement uses TRBV7-8 and TRBJ1-1, with a tentative D call TRBD1 (5 bases). The CDR3 runs 14 residues. Germline V gives CDR1 SGHVS, CDR2 FQNEAQ. The ends were cut back, 1 base at V and 3 bases at J, with 9 bases in the middle. This CDR3 is CASSLGRGDTEAFF. Here the CDR3 DNA reads TGTGCCAGCAGCTTAGGGCGGGGGGACACTGAAGCTTTCTTT.

The DNA for the CDR3 is TGCAGTATTAGCGAAAACATTCAGTACTTC. Translated, it gives CSISENIQYF. This chain links TRBV20-1 with TRBJ2-4; tentative D call: TRBD2 (5 bases). V dropped 8 bases and J dropped 5 bases, with 7 bases sitting between them. CDR1 DFQATT and CDR2 SNEGSKA come from the germline V gene (reference sequence). This CDR3 contains 10 residues.

This chain uses TRBV6-5 with TRBJ2-4, with 7 bases identical to TRBD1. CDR1 and CDR2 from the germline V gene are MNHEY and SVGAGI. The J segment lost 6 bases and the V segment lost 6 bases, leaving 11 bases of the junction unmatched. The CDR3 spans 15 residues. CDR3: CASSNRGTSGNIQYF. The CDR3 DNA reads as TGTGCCAGCAGCAACAGGGGCACGTCGGGAAACATTCAGTACTTC.

This clone was found a few times. This rearrangement joins TRBV28 to TRBJ1-6; the match to TRBD1 covers 7 bases. The germline CDR1 and CDR2 sequences are MDHEN and SYDVKM. The CDR3 is 14 residues long. V shed 4 bases and J 7 bases; nucleotides not matched to a gene: 4. DNA for the CDR3: TGTGCCAGCAGTTCGACAGGGAGGAATTCACCCCTCCACTTT. Encoded protein: CASSSTGRNSPLHF.

The chain combines TRBV2 with TRBJ1-2; D is unresolved. CDR1 and CDR2 from the germline V gene are SNHLY and FYNNEI. CDR3 length: 14 amino acids. Trimming took off 2 bases at V and 2 bases at J, with 9 bases between the two ends. CDR3 protein: CASSEQAQNYGYTF. As DNA, the CDR3 is TGTGCCAGCAGTGAACAGGCCCAGAACTATGGCTACACCTTC. Drawing the rest from reference TRBV2 and TRBJ1-2, the complete variable domain is EPEVTQTPSHQVTQMGQEVILRCVPISNHLYFYWYRQILGQKVEFLVSFYNNEISEKSEIFDDQFSVERPDGSNFTLKIRSTKLEDSAMYFCASSEQAQNYGYTFGSGTRLTVV.

V gene TRBV5-1 combines with J gene TRBJ2-3; unclear D gene. The germline CDR1 and CDR2 sequences are SGHRS and YFSETQ. V was shortened by 4 bases and J by 6 bases, with 6 bases between the two germline ends. This CDR3 is 11 amino acids long. The CDR3 bases are TGCGCCAGCAGCGACTTTGATACGCAGTATTTT. Translating gives CASSDFDTQYF.

V and J are TRBV7-9 and TRBJ2-2, with 14 bases identical to TRBD2. Germline V gives CDR1 SEHNR, CDR2 FQNEAQ (reference sequence). Trimming took 5 bases from V and 8 from J; bases not matched to a gene: 4. There are 15 residues in the CDR3. The CDR3 sequence: CASSTGLAGVGELFF. In DNA, the CDR3 is TGTGCCAGCAGCACGGGACTAGCGGGAGTGGGGGAGCTGTTTTTT.

The chain is built from TRBV6-1 and TRBJ2-1; no clear D. V dropped 0 bases and J dropped 4 bases, with 7 bases sitting between them. Germline V gene lookup returns CDR1 MNHNS and CDR2 SASEGT. The CDR3 runs 14 residues. CDR3 coding DNA: TGTGCCAGCAGTGAAGCCCGAGTATACAATGAGCAGTTCTTC. Its translation is CASSEARVYNEQFF.

The count of this clone is one. The chain carries TRBV5-6 and TRBJ2-2; TRBD1 matches at 8 bases. This CDR3 has 19 residues. The V segment lost 3 bases and the J segment 3 bases; nucleotides outside the gene matches: 16. Looked up from germline, CDR1 is SGHDT and CDR2 is YYEEEE. As DNA, the CDR3 is TGTGCCAGCAGCTCCCTTAATTCCCTGACAGGGGCCGACACCGGGGAGCTGTTTTTT. Translation gives CASSSLNSLTGADTGELFF.

The rearrangement links TRBV7-2 to TRBJ2-1; 7 positions agree with TRBD1. Germline CDR1 is SGHTA and CDR2 is FQGNSA. The trim removed 5 bases at V and 1 base at J, leaving 5 bases unmatched. CDR3 length: 15 residues. The CDR3 DNA is TGTGCCAGCAGCACGACAGGGATGTCCTACAATGAGCAGTTCTTC. Residues: CASSTTGMSYNEQFF.

The chain recombines TRBV5-4 with TRBJ2-7; TRBD1 matches 8 bases. V lost 0 bases, J lost 3 bases, and 2 bases stayed unmatched. The germline V gene has CDR1 SGHNT and CDR2 YYREEE (reference sequence). The CDR3 loop spans 14 amino acids. CDR3 DNA sequence: TGTGCCAGCAGCTTGGAGGGACAGGTCTACGAGCAGTACTTC. This translates into CASSLEGQVYEQYF.

This chain joins TRBV7-2 and TRBJ2-7; 11 bases agree with TRBD2. J lost 3 bases, V lost 3 bases, and 4 bases had no gene match. Germline loops: CDR1 SGHTA, CDR2 FQGNSA. The CDR3 has 15 amino acids. The CDR3 region has the DNA TGTGCCAGCAGCTTTACGACTAGCGGGGTCTACGAGCAGTACTTC. Translating gives CASSFTTSGVYEQYF.

V and J are TRBV6-1 and TRBJ2-7, with 7 bases identical to TRBD1. Germline CDR1 reads MNHNS; CDR2 reads SASEGT. This CDR3 has 14 residues. V lost 8 bases to trimming and J lost 6 bases; unmatched junction nucleotides: 13. CDR3 in DNA: TGTGCCAGCCAACCACAGGGGAGTACTGTCGAGCAGTACTTC. Translated, it gives CASQPQGSTVEQYF.

This clone appeared once. V usage is TRBV5-4 and J usage is TRBJ1-6; the match to TRBD1 covers 7 bases. Trimming removed 2 bases from V and 1 base from J; junction bases left unmatched: 6. The CDR3 is made up of 17 amino acids. CDR1 SGHNT and CDR2 YYREEE come from the germline V gene (reference sequence). The CDR3 sequence: CASSLGGPNSYNSPLHF. CDR3 DNA sequence: TGTGCCAGCAGCTTAGGGGGCCCCAATTCCTATAATTCACCCCTCCACTTT. Looking up the rest from reference TRBV5-4 and TRBJ1-6 gives the full variable domain: ETGVTQSPTHLIKTRGQQVTLRCSSQSGHNTVSWYQQALGQGPQFIFQYYREEENGRGNFPPRFSGLQFPNYSSELNVNALELDDSALYLCASSLGGPNSYNSPLHFGNGTRLTVT.